These 29 T cell receptor beta chains were sequenced from one sample in a study of tissue T cells after allogeneic stem cell transplantation. The protocol was immunoSEQ multiplex PCR, while the TCRdb copy is restricted to in-frame clones and leaves out a portion. The sample holds 4,000 or so clones, about 61% seen once. The specimen was tissue from the ileum, collected at autopsy. These receptor sequences come from a male donor aged 60 or over with lung cancer.

This chain connects TRBV6-5 to TRBJ2-5; tentatively, D is TRBD1 or TRBD2 (5 bases each). Germline V gene lookup returns CDR1 MNHEY and CDR2 SVGAGI. This CDR3 spans 15 amino acids. Trimming stripped 5 bases from V and 0 bases from J, with 13 bases between. CDR3 protein: CASSTQGAYQETQYF. In DNA, the CDR3 is TGTGCCAGCAGTACCCAGGGAGCCTACCAAGAGACCCAGTACTTC.

V and J are TRBV7-9 and TRBJ2-7; 9 bases agree with TRBD1. CDR1 and CDR2 (germline): SEHNR, FQNEAQ (reference sequence). Trimming cost V 4 bases and J 7 bases; bases outside gene matches: 8. This CDR3 contains 14 residues. The CDR3 spells CASSSTGGSEEQYF. The DNA of the CDR3 is TGTGCCAGCAGCTCGACAGGGGGATCGGAAGAGCAGTACTTC.

This clone was found once. The CDR3 sequence is CASSQWTVNTEAFF. The CDR3 DNA is TGTGCCAGCAGCCAGTGGACAGTGAACACTGAAGCTTTCTTT. The V gene is TRBV11-1, the J gene TRBJ1-1, with D maybe TRBD1 (6 bases). This CDR3 is built from 14 residues. V was trimmed by 5 bases and J by 0 bases, leaving 10 bases between them. Germline CDR1 and CDR2: SGHAT and FQDESV (reference sequence).

The chain links TRBV6-5 to TRBJ2-1, with TRBD2 identical over 8 bases. V shed 2 bases, J shed 7 bases, and the junction held 10 bases outside the gene matches. The CDR3 consists of 16 residues. Germline V gene data show CDR1 as MNHEY and CDR2 as SVGAGI. CDR3: CASSYPLAGLTNEQFF. The CDR3 DNA follows: TGTGCCAGCAGTTACCCTTTAGCGGGGCTAACGAATGAGCAGTTCTTC.

J is TRBJ2-2 and V is TRBV18; D may correspond to TRBD1 or TRBD2 (5 bases each). Per germline, CDR1 KGHSH and CDR2 LQKENI. CDR3 length: 15 residues. Trimming cost V 6 bases and J 5 bases, with 16 bases left between them. CDR3 nucleotide sequence: TGTGCCAGCTCGCCTGTGGGAGAGGGGACCGGGGAGCTGTTTTTT. Residues: CASSPVGEGTGELFF.

This rearrangement joins TRBV10-3 to TRBJ2-7; D possibly matches TRBD1 or TRBD2 (6 bases each). The V gene lost 3 bases and the J gene lost 0 bases, with 15 bases spanning the gap. CDR1 and CDR2 from the germline V gene are ENHRY and SYGVKD. The length of the CDR3 is 16 residues. The chain's CDR3 is CAISEKVGGHSYEQYF. CDR3 sequence (DNA): TGTGCCATCAGTGAAAAGGTTGGGGGGCACTCCTACGAGCAGTACTTC.

The J gene is TRBJ1-3, the V gene TRBV6-4; 9 bases map to TRBD1. The CDR3 spans 19 residues. With V trimmed by 0 bases and J by 0 bases, 9 bases remained unmatched. Germline V CDR1 and CDR2: MRHNA, SNTAGT. CDR3 loop: CASSDSRKDRGSSGNTIYF. In DNA form, the CDR3 reads TGTGCCAGCAGTGACTCGCGTAAGGACAGGGGAAGCTCTGGAAACACCATATATTTT.

About this clone itself: Other DNA sequences in the sample encode the same CDR3. The genes are TRBV12-5 and TRBJ2-3; 8 nucleotides match TRBD2. Germline V lookup: CDR1 LGHNT, CDR2 FRNRAP. This CDR3 spans 15 amino acids. V dropped 6 bases and J dropped 3; count of bases not matched to a gene: 8. In DNA, the CDR3 is TGTGCTAGTGGCCCTGGACTAGCAGGAACAGATACGCAGTATTTT. The encoded protein is CASGPGLAGTDTQYF.

Relative to its sample, this clone is large. This chain connects TRBV6-5 to TRBJ1-5, with 8 bases identical to TRBD1. V dropped 4 bases and J dropped 2; count of bases not matched to a gene: 4. Germline assignment: CDR1 MNHEY and CDR2 SVGAGI. This CDR3 has 15 amino acids. The CDR3 region is CASSSQTGGNQPQHF. DNA of the CDR3: TGTGCCAGCAGTTCCCAGACAGGGGGCAATCAGCCCCAGCATTTT.

The chain joins TRBV21-1 to TRBJ2-1; the table's D gene call, TRBD2, was not cross checked with the DNA. TRBV21-1 is noted as a pseudogene. The CDR3 consists of 14 residues. The CDR3 coding sequence is TGTGCCAAGCGGGGGCGCAGCTCCTACAATGAGCAGTTCTTC. This gives the protein CAKRGRSSYNEQFF.

This clone was observed a few times. The CDR3 sequence: CASSPTGTYGYTF. In DNA, the CDR3 is TGCGCCAGCAGCCCCACAGGGACCTATGGCTACACCTTC. This chain uses TRBV5-1 with TRBJ1-2, with D perhaps TRBD1 (6 bases). V was pared by 4 bases and J by 4 bases, with 11 bases between. The CDR3 has 13 amino acids. Germline V CDR1 and CDR2: SGHRS, YFSETQ.

V is TRBV7-9 and J is TRBJ1-2, with 7 bases matching TRBD1. Germline CDR1 is SEHNR and CDR2 is FQNEAQ (reference sequence). The CDR3 sequence is 14 residues long. V lost 3 bases and J lost 4; bases outside the gene matches: 5. For the CDR3, the DNA is TGTGCCAGCAGCTTGTCGGGGACAGCCTATGGCTACACCTTC. Translated, it gives CASSLSGTAYGYTF.

The table lists this clone with a few counts. This chain's CDR3 is CASSRFFYSNQPQHF. The CDR3 DNA is TGCGCCAGCTCCCGATTCTTCTATAGCAATCAGCCCCAGCATTTT. This sequence joins TRBV23-1 and TRBJ1-5; D unclear. TRBV23-1 is filed as an ORF, its function uncertain. Trimming shortened V by 8 bases and J by 0 bases, and 14 bases separated the two germline ends. The CDR3 has 15 amino acids.

V usage is TRBV29-1 and J usage is TRBJ2-7, with TRBD1 identical over 8 bases. Germline lookup yields CDR1 SQVTM and CDR2 ANQGSEA. The V and J ends lost 7 bases and 3 bases, in that order; junction bases with no gene match: 5. CDR3 length: 12 amino acids. CDR3: CSGGGTGYEQYF. CDR3 nucleotides: TGCAGCGGTGGAGGGACAGGCTACGAGCAGTACTTC.

This chain connects TRBV4-3 to TRBJ2-5; D remains ambiguous. Germline V gene data show CDR1 as LGHNA and CDR2 as YSLEER. CDR3 length: 14 residues. V lost 0 bases, J lost 4 bases, and 9 bases lay in between. CDR3 DNA sequence: TGCGCCAGCAGCCAAGATCGACTTCGAGAGACCCAGTACTTC. Protein sequence: CASSQDRLRETQYF.

Concerning this clone: Other DNA sequences in this sample translate to the same CDR3. The chain is built from TRBV10-2 and TRBJ2-1; TRBD1 matches 9 bases. From germline, CDR1 is WSHSY and CDR2 SAAADI. This CDR3 has 14 residues. The J segment lost 7 bases and the V segment lost 8 bases, leaving 9 bases of the junction unmatched. CDR3 nucleotide sequence: TGCGCCAGCTTAAAGCCGGGACAGGGTAATGAGCAGTTCTTC. Protein sequence: CASLKPGQGNEQFF.

V is TRBV4-3 and J is TRBJ2-3, with D possibly matching TRBD1 (5 bases). This CDR3 contains 15 residues. V shed 0 bases and J shed 3 bases, with 10 bases lying between them. Per the germline V gene, CDR1 is LGHNA and CDR2 is YSLEER. CDR3 DNA: TGCGCCAGCAGCCAAGATCCCAGGGTTACAGATACGCAGTATTTT. This gives the protein CASSQDPRVTDTQYF.

The table lists this clone with a few counts. The chain's CDR3 is CASSVGQGSYNEQFF. In DNA form, the CDR3 reads TGTGCCAGCAGCGTAGGACAGGGCTCCTACAATGAGCAGTTCTTC. This sequence joins TRBV9 and TRBJ2-1; 7 nucleotides agree with TRBD1. The trim removed 0 bases at V and 0 bases at J, leaving 0 bases unmatched. Germline loops: CDR1 SGDLS, CDR2 YYNGEE. CDR3 length equals 15 residues.

In nucleotides, the CDR3 is TGTGCCAGCAGCATGGGTATGGACACAGATACGCAGTATTTT. It specifies CASSMGMDTDTQYF. The chain joins TRBV5-4 to TRBJ2-3, with no clear D. CDR3 length: 14 amino acids. The germline V and J ends were trimmed by 4 bases and 2 bases, with 11 bases remaining between them. The germline gives CDR1 SGHNT, CDR2 YYREEE (reference sequence).

The rearrangement uses TRBV29-1 and TRBJ2-3; D is undetermined. Between the trimmed V and J ends, which lost 1 base and 4 bases, there was a span of 6 bases. The CDR3 totals 12 residues. Germline assignment: CDR1 SQVTM and CDR2 ANQGSEA. The CDR3 region has the DNA TGCAGCGTTGAAGTAGCCCCAGATACGCAGTATTTT. Residues: CSVEVAPDTQYF.

The gene calls are TRBV19 and TRBJ2-1; D gene uncertain. The germline V gene encodes CDR1 LNHDA and CDR2 SQIVND (reference sequence). The CDR3 extends over 16 amino acids. With 0 bases removed from V and 0 bases from J, the gap between germline ends came to 9 bases. The CDR3 bases are TGTGCCAGTAGTATAGATGACGGTAGCTCCTACAATGAGCAGTTCTTC. Translating it yields CASSIDDGSSYNEQFF.

The V gene is TRBV7-2, the J gene TRBJ2-7, with D unresolved. Trimming took 2 bases from V and 6 from J, leaving 11 bases between them. CDR3 length equals 13 residues. Germline CDR1 is SGHTA and CDR2 is FQGNSA. CDR3 in amino acids: CASSLIGPVEQYF. CDR3 in DNA: TGTGCCAGCAGCTTAATCGGGCCAGTCGAGCAGTACTTC.

V usage is TRBV9 and J usage is TRBJ2-7, with TRBD2 matching over 9 bases. Per germline, CDR1 SGDLS and CDR2 YYNGEE. This CDR3 region has 14 residues. Losses at the gene ends were 0 bases for V and 4 bases for J; bases not matched to a gene: 2. The CDR3 DNA is TGTGCCAGCAGCGTAGCACTAGCGGGTTACGAGCAGTACTTC. As protein: CASSVALAGYEQYF.

The chain joins TRBV6-6 to TRBJ2-7, with D uncertain. V was clipped by 4 bases and J by 0 bases, with 7 bases between them. The CDR3 contains 13 residues. Germline values: CDR1 MNHNY, CDR2 SVGAGI (reference sequence). CDR3 region: CASSLGNSYEQYF. As DNA, the CDR3 is TGTGCCAGCAGTTTGGGCAACTCCTACGAGCAGTACTTC.

This clone was counted a single time. V usage is TRBV7-2 and J usage is TRBJ2-3, with 11 nucleotides matching TRBD2. This CDR3 has 16 amino acids. Germline CDR1 reads SGHTA; CDR2 reads FQGNSA. V lost 5 bases, J lost 3 bases, and 7 bases stayed unmatched. CDR3 DNA: TGTGCCAGCAGCAAACTAGCGGGAGTAGTAACAGATACGCAGTATTTT. The encoded protein is CASSKLAGVVTDTQYF.

This chain joins TRBV30 and TRBJ1-5; D gene ambiguous. There are 13 residues in the CDR3. Germline assignment: CDR1 GTSNPN and CDR2 SVGIG (reference sequence). Trimming cost V 3 bases and J 4 bases, with 10 bases left between them. The CDR3 protein is CAWSPSLNQPQHF. In DNA form, the CDR3 reads TGTGCCTGGAGCCCCTCCTTAAATCAGCCCCAGCATTTT.

This chain connects TRBV10-2 to TRBJ2-1; no reliable D call. Per the germline V gene, CDR1 is WSHSY and CDR2 is SAAADI. V gave up 10 bases and J gave up 4 bases, with 14 bases separating them. The CDR3 is 13 residues long. The CDR3 nucleotides read TGCGCCACCCGGTCAGGCGGATACAATGAGCAGTTCTTC. It translates to CATRSGGYNEQFF.

The chain couples TRBV7-2 to TRBJ2-5; D is perhaps TRBD2 (6 bases). Germline V gene lookup returns CDR1 SGHTA and CDR2 FQGNSA. The V gene lost 1 base and the J gene lost 9 bases, with 18 bases spanning the gap. CDR3 size: 15 residues. This chain's CDR3 is CASSLGGGEGSAQYF. DNA for the CDR3: TGTGCCAGCAGCTTAGGTGGCGGGGAAGGGAGCGCCCAGTACTTC.

The gene calls are TRBV2 and TRBJ2-5, with D perhaps matching TRBD1 or TRBD2 (5 bases each). This CDR3 is built from 14 residues. Germline loops: CDR1 SNHLY, CDR2 FYNNEI. Trimming removed 7 bases at V and 6 bases at J, with 18 bases between. DNA for the CDR3: TGTGCCAGCACCACCCGAGGGGACGGACAGACCCAGTACTTC. It yields the protein CASTTRGDGQTQYF.